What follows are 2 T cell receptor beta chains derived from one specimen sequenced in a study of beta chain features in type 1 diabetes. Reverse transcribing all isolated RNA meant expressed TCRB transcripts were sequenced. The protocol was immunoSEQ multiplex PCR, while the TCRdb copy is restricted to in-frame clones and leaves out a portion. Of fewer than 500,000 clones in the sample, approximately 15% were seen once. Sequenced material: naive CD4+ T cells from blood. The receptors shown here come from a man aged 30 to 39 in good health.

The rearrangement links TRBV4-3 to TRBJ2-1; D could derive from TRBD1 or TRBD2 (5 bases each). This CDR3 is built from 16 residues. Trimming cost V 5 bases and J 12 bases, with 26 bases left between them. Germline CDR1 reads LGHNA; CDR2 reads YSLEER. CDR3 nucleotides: TGCGCCAGCAGCACGACCCACGGGACCTCTGGTCTGGCGCAGTTCTTC. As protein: CASSTTHGTSGLAQFF.

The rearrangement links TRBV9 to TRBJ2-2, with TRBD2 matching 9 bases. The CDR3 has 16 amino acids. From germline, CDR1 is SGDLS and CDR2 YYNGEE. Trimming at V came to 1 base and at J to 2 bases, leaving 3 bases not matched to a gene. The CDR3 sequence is CASSVSGGINTGELFF. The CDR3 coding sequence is TGTGCCAGCAGCGTAAGCGGGGGGATCAACACCGGGGAGCTGTTTTTT.